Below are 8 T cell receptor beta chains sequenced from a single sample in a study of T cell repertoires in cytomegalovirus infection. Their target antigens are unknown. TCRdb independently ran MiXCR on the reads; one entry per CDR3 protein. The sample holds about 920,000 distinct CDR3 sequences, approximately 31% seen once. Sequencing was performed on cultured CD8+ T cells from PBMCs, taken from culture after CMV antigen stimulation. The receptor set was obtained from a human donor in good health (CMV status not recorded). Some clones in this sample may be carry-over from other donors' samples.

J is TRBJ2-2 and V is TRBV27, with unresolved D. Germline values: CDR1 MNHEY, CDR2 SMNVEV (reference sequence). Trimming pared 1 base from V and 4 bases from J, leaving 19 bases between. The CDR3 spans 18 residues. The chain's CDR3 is CASSLYGPPDMITGELFF. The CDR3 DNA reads TGTGCCAGCAGTTTATACGGACCCCCCGACATGATCACCGGGGAGCTGTTTTTT.

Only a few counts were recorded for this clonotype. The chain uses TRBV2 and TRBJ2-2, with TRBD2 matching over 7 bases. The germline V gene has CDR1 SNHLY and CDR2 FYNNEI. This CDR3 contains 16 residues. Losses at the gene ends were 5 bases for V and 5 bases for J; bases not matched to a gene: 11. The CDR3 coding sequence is TGTGCCAGCAGTCCCTGGAGCGGGGATGATACCGGGGAGCTGTTTTTT. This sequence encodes CASSPWSGDDTGELFF.

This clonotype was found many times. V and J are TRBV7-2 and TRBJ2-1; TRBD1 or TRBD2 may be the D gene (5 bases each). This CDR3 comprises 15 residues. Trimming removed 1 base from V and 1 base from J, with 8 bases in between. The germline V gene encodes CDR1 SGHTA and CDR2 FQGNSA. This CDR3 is CASSLGWGSYNEQFF. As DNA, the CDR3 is TGTGCCAGCAGCTTAGGGTGGGGGTCCTACAATGAGCAGTTCTTC.

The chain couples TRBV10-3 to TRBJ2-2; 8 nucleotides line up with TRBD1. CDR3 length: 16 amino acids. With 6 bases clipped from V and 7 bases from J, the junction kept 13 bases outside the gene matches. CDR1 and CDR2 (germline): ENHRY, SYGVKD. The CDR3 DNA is TGTGCCATCAGCGACAGGGGCGACTCCCCCTACGGGGAGCTGTTTTTT. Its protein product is CAISDRGDSPYGELFF.

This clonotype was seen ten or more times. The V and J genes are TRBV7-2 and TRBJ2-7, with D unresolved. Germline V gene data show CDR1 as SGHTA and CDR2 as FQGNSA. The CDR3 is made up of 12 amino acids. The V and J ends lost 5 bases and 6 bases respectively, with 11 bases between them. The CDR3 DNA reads TGTGCCAGCAGCAACTACGCAGGCGAGCAGTACTTC. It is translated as CASSNYAGEQYF.

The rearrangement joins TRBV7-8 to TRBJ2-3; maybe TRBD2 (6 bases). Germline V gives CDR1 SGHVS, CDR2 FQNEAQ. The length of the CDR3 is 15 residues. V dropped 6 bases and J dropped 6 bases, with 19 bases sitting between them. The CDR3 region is CASRRLVGSTDTQYF. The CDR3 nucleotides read TGTGCCAGCAGGAGACTAGTGGGGTCCACGGATACGCAGTATTTT.

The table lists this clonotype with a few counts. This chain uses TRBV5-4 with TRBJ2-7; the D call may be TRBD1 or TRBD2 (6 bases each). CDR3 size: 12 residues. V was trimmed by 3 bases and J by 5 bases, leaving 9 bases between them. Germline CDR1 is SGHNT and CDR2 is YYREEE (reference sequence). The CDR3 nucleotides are TGTGCCAGCAGCTGGGGGGACAACGAGCAGTACTTC. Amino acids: CASSWGDNEQYF.

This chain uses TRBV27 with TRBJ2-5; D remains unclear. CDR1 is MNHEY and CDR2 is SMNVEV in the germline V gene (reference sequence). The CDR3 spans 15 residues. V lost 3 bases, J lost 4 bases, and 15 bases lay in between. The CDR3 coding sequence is TGTGCCAGCAGTTTTCTATGGAGCTCCCTAGAGACCCAGTACTTC. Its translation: CASSFLWSSLETQYF.